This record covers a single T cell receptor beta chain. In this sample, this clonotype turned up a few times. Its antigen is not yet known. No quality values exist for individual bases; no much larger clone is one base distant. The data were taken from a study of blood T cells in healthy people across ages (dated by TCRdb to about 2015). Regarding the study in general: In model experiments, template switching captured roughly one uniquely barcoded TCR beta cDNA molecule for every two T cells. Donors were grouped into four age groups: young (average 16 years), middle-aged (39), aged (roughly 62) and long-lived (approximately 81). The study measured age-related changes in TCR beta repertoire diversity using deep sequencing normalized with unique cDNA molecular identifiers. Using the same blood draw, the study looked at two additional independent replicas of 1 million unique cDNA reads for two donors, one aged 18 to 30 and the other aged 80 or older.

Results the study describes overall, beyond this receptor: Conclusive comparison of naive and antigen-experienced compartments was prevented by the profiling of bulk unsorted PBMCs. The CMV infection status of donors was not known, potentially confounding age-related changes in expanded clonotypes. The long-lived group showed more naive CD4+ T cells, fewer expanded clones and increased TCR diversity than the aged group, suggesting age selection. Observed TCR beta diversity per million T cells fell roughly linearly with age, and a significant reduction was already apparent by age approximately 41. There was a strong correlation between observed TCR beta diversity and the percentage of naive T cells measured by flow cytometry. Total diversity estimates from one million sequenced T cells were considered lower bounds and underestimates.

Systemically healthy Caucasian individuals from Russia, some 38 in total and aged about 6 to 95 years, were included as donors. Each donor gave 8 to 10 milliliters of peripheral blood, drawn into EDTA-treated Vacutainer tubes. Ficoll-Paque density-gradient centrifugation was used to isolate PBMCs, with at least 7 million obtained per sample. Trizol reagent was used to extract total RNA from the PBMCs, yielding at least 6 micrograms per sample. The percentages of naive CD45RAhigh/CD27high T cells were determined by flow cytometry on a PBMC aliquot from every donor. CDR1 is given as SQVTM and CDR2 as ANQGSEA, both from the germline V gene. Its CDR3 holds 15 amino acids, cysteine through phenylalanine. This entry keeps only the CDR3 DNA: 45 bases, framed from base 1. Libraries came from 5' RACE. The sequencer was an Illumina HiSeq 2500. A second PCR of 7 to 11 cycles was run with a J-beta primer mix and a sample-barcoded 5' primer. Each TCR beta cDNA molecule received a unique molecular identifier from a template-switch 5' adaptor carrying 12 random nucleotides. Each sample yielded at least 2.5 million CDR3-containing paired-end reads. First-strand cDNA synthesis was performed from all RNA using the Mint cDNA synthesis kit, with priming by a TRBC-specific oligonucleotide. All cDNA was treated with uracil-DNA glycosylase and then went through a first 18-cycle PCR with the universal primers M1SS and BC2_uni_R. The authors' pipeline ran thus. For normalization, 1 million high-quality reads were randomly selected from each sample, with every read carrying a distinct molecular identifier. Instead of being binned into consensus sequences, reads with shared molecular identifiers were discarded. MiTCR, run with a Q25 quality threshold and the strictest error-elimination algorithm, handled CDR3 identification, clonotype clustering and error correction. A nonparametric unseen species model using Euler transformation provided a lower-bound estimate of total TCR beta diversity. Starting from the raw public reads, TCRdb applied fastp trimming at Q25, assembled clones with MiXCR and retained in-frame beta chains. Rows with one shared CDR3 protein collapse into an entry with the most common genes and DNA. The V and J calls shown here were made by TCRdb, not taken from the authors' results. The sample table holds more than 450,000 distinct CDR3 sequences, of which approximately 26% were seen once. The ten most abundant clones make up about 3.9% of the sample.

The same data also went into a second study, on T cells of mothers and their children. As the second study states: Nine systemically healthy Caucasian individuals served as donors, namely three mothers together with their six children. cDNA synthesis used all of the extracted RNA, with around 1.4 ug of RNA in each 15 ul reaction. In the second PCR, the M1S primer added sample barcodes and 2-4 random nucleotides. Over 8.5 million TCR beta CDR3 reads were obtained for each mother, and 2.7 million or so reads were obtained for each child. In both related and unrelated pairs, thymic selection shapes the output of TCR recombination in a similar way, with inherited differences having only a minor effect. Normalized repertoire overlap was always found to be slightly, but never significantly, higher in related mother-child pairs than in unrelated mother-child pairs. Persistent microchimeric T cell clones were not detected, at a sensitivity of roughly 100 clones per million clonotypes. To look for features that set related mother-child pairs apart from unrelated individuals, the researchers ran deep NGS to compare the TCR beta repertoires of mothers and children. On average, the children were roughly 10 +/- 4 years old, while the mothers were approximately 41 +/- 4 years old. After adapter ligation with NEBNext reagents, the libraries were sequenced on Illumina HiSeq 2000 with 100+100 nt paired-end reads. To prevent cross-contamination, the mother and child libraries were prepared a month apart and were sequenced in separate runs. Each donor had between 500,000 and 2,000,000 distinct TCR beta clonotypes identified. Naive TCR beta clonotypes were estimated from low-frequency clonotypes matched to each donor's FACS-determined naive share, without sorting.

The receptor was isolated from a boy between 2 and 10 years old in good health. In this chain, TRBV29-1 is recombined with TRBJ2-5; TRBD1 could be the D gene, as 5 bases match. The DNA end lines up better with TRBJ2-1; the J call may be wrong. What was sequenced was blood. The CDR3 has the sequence CSVERLDRPDNEQFF. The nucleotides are TGCAGCGTTGAAAGGCTTGACAGACCAGACAATGAGCAGTTCTTC.